These T cell receptor beta chains were read from a single sample in a study of blood T cell repertoires in COVID-19. TCRdb's copy holds only in-frame clones and misses some; the assay was immunoSEQ multiplex PCR. The table includes roughly 99,000 clones, more than 70% detected once. Sequencing was carried out using peripheral blood. These receptor sequences come from a human donor in a cohort sampled during active COVID-19. The CDR3 runs from the conserved cysteine through the conserved F or W. D genes are given only for firm matches. Where a row states a size, it is once, few, many or the class of an expanded clone; other rows omit it.

d_gene: -; abundance: once; j_gene: TRBJ2-1; v_gene: TRBV14; CDR3nt: TGTGCCAGCAGCTCTTTTTCCGAGCAGTTCTTC; CDR3aa: CASSSFSEQFF
d_gene: TRBD2; abundance: once; j_gene: TRBJ2-1; v_gene: TRBV7-2; CDR3nt: TGTGCCAGCAGCCCCGCCGGACTAGCCTACAATGAGCAGTTCTTC; CDR3aa: CASSPAGLAYNEQFF
d_gene: TRBD1; abundance: -; j_gene: TRBJ1-2; v_gene: TRBV7-8; CDR3nt: TGTGCCAGCAGCTTATTGGGACAGGGACCGGGTGGCTACACCTTC; CDR3aa: CASSLLGQGPGGYTF
d_gene: -; abundance: few; j_gene: TRBJ1-5; v_gene: TRBV19; CDR3nt: TGTGCCAGTAGTGAGATGGCGCGGGGGCCCCAGCATTTT; CDR3aa: CASSEMARGPQHF
d_gene: TRBD1; abundance: -; j_gene: TRBJ1-5; v_gene: TRBV28; CDR3nt: TGTGCCAGCATGACAGGGCACCCGGTATTGGTCACTCAGCCCCAGCATTTT; CDR3aa: CASMTGHPVLVTQPQHF
d_gene: TRBD2; abundance: -; j_gene: TRBJ2-1; v_gene: TRBV7-6; CDR3nt: TGTGCCAGCAGCTTATCTAGCGGCTCCTACAATGAGCAGTTCTTC; CDR3aa: CASSLSSGSYNEQFF
d_gene: -; abundance: -; j_gene: TRBJ2-3; v_gene: TRBV9; CDR3nt: TGTGCCAGCAGCCCAAGCGGATATGGGGCAGATACGCAGTATTTT; CDR3aa: CASSPSGYGADTQYF
d_gene: -; abundance: -; j_gene: TRBJ2-2; v_gene: TRBV7-9; CDR3nt: TGTGCCAGCAGCTTAGGGGCCAGCCTTCAATTGAACACCGGGGAGCTGTTTTTT; CDR3aa: CASSLGASLQLNTGELFF
d_gene: -; abundance: -; j_gene: TRBJ1-2; v_gene: TRBV5-4; CDR3nt: TGTGCCAGCAGCTTGGGGTCGGGAGAAAACTATGGCTACACCTTC; CDR3aa: CASSLGSGENYGYTF
d_gene: TRBD1; abundance: -; j_gene: TRBJ2-1; v_gene: TRBV24-1; CDR3nt: TGTGCCACCAGTGACCACAGGGGAGACCGCATTCAGGAGCAGTTCTTC; CDR3aa: CATSDHRGDRIQEQFF
d_gene: TRBD2; abundance: -; j_gene: TRBJ2-7; v_gene: TRBV27; CDR3nt: TGTGCCAGCAGTCCAACCGGGACTACCCAACTTTTTGAGCAGTACTTC; CDR3aa: CASSPTGTTQLFEQYF
d_gene: -; abundance: once; j_gene: TRBJ1-4; v_gene: TRBV7-8; CDR3nt: TGTGCCAGCAGCGCCGACAGGTTTACTAATGAAAAACTGTTTTTT; CDR3aa: CASSADRFTNEKLFF
d_gene: -; abundance: -; j_gene: TRBJ1-6; v_gene: TRBV19; CDR3nt: TGTGCCAGTAGCTCCCCCGGACTCAACGAGAATTCACCCCTCCACTTT; CDR3aa: CASSSPGLNENSPLHF
d_gene: -; abundance: -; j_gene: TRBJ2-2; v_gene: TRBV7-3; CDR3nt: TGTGCCAGCAGCCTTATGTCCGGGGAGCTGTTTTTT; CDR3aa: CASSLMSGELFF
d_gene: -; abundance: -; j_gene: TRBJ1-2; v_gene: TRBV6-6; CDR3nt: TGTGCCAGCAGACTACAGGGTGCCTATGGCTACACCTTC; CDR3aa: CASRLQGAYGYTF
d_gene: -; abundance: -; j_gene: TRBJ1-1; v_gene: TRBV5-6; CDR3nt: TGTGCCAGCAGCAGGGGAACTGAAGCTTTCTTT; CDR3aa: CASSRGTEAFF
d_gene: TRBD1; abundance: -; j_gene: TRBJ2-6; v_gene: TRBV25-1; CDR3nt: TGTGCCAGCAGTGATGACAGGGTATCATCTGGGGCCAACGTCCTGACTTTC; CDR3aa: CASSDDRVSSGANVLTF
d_gene: -; abundance: once; j_gene: TRBJ1-1; v_gene: TRBV9; CDR3nt: TGTGCCAGCAGCGTAGAAGGCCGAGCGGGCACTGAAGCTTTCTTT; CDR3aa: CASSVEGRAGTEAFF
d_gene: -; abundance: -; j_gene: TRBJ2-5; v_gene: TRBV19; CDR3nt: TGTGCCAGTAGTTCACGGACAGTACAAGAGACCCAGTACTTC; CDR3aa: CASSSRTVQETQYF
d_gene: -; abundance: once; j_gene: TRBJ2-1; v_gene: TRBV7-2; CDR3nt: TGTGCCAGCAGCGTAACACAGGGTTCCTACAATGAGCAGTTCTTC; CDR3aa: CASSVTQGSYNEQFF
d_gene: -; abundance: -; j_gene: TRBJ2-3; v_gene: TRBV6-1; CDR3nt: TGTGCCAGCAGTGATATTATGGCACTAGCTGGCACAGATACGCAGTATTTT; CDR3aa: CASSDIMALAGTDTQYF
d_gene: -; abundance: few; j_gene: TRBJ2-5; v_gene: TRBV7-9; CDR3nt: TGTGCCAGCAGCTTACAGGGGGAGACCCAGTACTTC; CDR3aa: CASSLQGETQYF
d_gene: -; abundance: few; j_gene: TRBJ1-1; v_gene: TRBV5-1; CDR3nt: TGCGCCAGCAGTCCATGGGGAGGAGGAACTGAAGCTTTCTTT; CDR3aa: CASSPWGGGTEAFF
d_gene: -; abundance: -; j_gene: TRBJ2-2; v_gene: TRBV3-1/TRBV3-2; CDR3nt: TGTGCCAGCAGCCCAAACACCGGGGAGCTGTTTTTT; CDR3aa: CASSPNTGELFF
d_gene: TRBD2; abundance: -; j_gene: TRBJ2-1; v_gene: TRBV7-2; CDR3nt: TGTGCCAGCAGCCCCCACCGGACTAGCGATGAGCAGTTCTTC; CDR3aa: CASSPHRTSDEQFF
d_gene: TRBD2; abundance: -; j_gene: TRBJ2-5; v_gene: TRBV3-1/TRBV3-2; CDR3nt: TGTGCCAGCAGCCAAAGGGCTAGCGGGAGGTTGGAGACCCAGTACTTC; CDR3aa: CASSQRASGRLETQYF
d_gene: -; abundance: once; j_gene: TRBJ2-2; v_gene: TRBV30; CDR3nt: TGTGCCTGGATGCTTTACGGCACCGGGGAGCTGTTTTTT; CDR3aa: CAWMLYGTGELFF
d_gene: -; abundance: -; j_gene: TRBJ1-5; v_gene: TRBV21-1; CDR3nt: TGTGCCAGCAGCACCTCAGGGGACAGGGTAAATCAGCCCCAGCATTTT; CDR3aa: CASSTSGDRVNQPQHF
d_gene: TRBD1; abundance: -; j_gene: TRBJ1-1; v_gene: TRBV2; CDR3nt: TGTGCCAGCAAACGACAGGGTAACACTGAAGCTTTCTTT; CDR3aa: CASKRQGNTEAFF
d_gene: TRBD1; abundance: -; j_gene: TRBJ2-6; v_gene: TRBV19; CDR3nt: TGTGCCAGTAGTATCTTTTGGCAGGGGGCGGATTCTGGGGCCAACGTCCTGACTTTC; CDR3aa: CASSIFWQGADSGANVLTF
d_gene: TRBD1; abundance: few; j_gene: TRBJ2-2; v_gene: TRBV11-2; CDR3nt: TGTGCCAGCAGCTGGGACAGGGTTTCCACCGGGGAGCTGTTTTTT; CDR3aa: CASSWDRVSTGELFF
d_gene: TRBD2; abundance: -; j_gene: TRBJ2-7; v_gene: TRBV28; CDR3nt: TGTGCCACCGCAGGTCGAGGGGAGGGGTACGAGCAGTACTTC; CDR3aa: CATAGRGEGYEQYF
d_gene: -; abundance: -; j_gene: TRBJ2-3; v_gene: TRBV11-2; CDR3nt: TGTGCCAGCAGCTCACCCGGGGGCACAGATACGCAGTATTTT; CDR3aa: CASSSPGGTDTQYF
d_gene: -; abundance: -; j_gene: TRBJ1-2; v_gene: TRBV30; CDR3nt: TGTGCCTGGGGTACAGGGAACTATGGCTACACCTTC; CDR3aa: CAWGTGNYGYTF
d_gene: TRBD2; abundance: -; j_gene: TRBJ2-1; v_gene: TRBV29-1; CDR3nt: TGCAGCGACGGGACTAGCTCAGATGAGCAGTTCTTC; CDR3aa: CSDGTSSDEQFF
d_gene: -; abundance: -; j_gene: TRBJ2-3; v_gene: TRBV3-1/TRBV3-2; CDR3nt: TGTGCCCCCGGGGGGACCAGGGGTGAGTATTTT; CDR3aa: CAPGGTRGEYF
d_gene: -; abundance: -; j_gene: TRBJ1-1; v_gene: TRBV7-3; CDR3nt: TGTGCCAGCAGCCCCGGAAGTGGGAGCACTGAAGCTTTCTTT; CDR3aa: CASSPGSGSTEAFF
d_gene: -; abundance: -; j_gene: TRBJ1-1; v_gene: TRBV12-5; CDR3nt: TGTGCTAGTGGTTTGGTACCCAACAAGAACACTGAAGCTTTCTTT; CDR3aa: CASGLVPNKNTEAFF
d_gene: TRBD1; abundance: -; j_gene: TRBJ1-3; v_gene: TRBV6-5; CDR3nt: TGTGCCAGCAGTTACGGGGGACAGGGAAACACCATATATTTT; CDR3aa: CASSYGGQGNTIYF
d_gene: TRBD1; abundance: -; j_gene: TRBJ1-5; v_gene: TRBV18; CDR3nt: TGTGCCAGCTCAGCGACAGGGGGCATCGGTAGCAATCAGCCCCAGCATTTT; CDR3aa: CASSATGGIGSNQPQHF
d_gene: -; abundance: -; j_gene: TRBJ2-1; v_gene: TRBV7-2; CDR3nt: TGTGCCAGCAGCTTTCTAGTGGATGAGCAGTTCTTC; CDR3aa: CASSFLVDEQFF
d_gene: TRBD1; abundance: few; j_gene: TRBJ1-3; v_gene: TRBV4-1; CDR3nt: TGCGCCAGCAGCCAAGGATTGACAGGGACCCTATCTGGAAACACCATATATTTT; CDR3aa: CASSQGLTGTLSGNTIYF
d_gene: TRBD1; abundance: -; j_gene: TRBJ2-2; v_gene: TRBV5-6; CDR3nt: TGTGCCAGCAGCCAGCCCCGGGACAGATACACCGGGGAGCTGTTTTTT; CDR3aa: CASSQPRDRYTGELFF
d_gene: TRBD1; abundance: -; j_gene: TRBJ1-1; v_gene: TRBV28; CDR3nt: TGTGCCAGCAGTTTGACAGGGGGGAACACTGAAGCTTTCTTT; CDR3aa: CASSLTGGNTEAFF
d_gene: TRBD1; abundance: -; j_gene: TRBJ1-1; v_gene: TRBV9; CDR3nt: TGTGCCAGCAGCGTAGGCTTTAGGGGGCGTGAAGACACTGAAGCTTTCTTT; CDR3aa: CASSVGFRGREDTEAFF
d_gene: -; abundance: -; j_gene: TRBJ2-3; v_gene: TRBV6-1; CDR3nt: TGTGCCAGCAGTGAGGGGGCAGGGGCAGATACGCAGTATTTT; CDR3aa: CASSEGAGADTQYF
d_gene: -; abundance: -; j_gene: TRBJ1-2; v_gene: TRBV18; CDR3nt: TGTGCCAGCTCACCAGACCGGGACACTAACTATGGCTACACCTTC; CDR3aa: CASSPDRDTNYGYTF
d_gene: -; abundance: many; j_gene: TRBJ2-2; v_gene: TRBV6-6; CDR3nt: TGTGCCAGCAGTTATATGCGGGAATATACCGGGGAGCTGTTTTTT; CDR3aa: CASSYMREYTGELFF
d_gene: TRBD1; abundance: -; j_gene: TRBJ1-2; v_gene: TRBV19; CDR3nt: TGTGCCAGCTCGGGGACAGGGATTCCTAACTATGGCTACACCTTC; CDR3aa: CASSGTGIPNYGYTF
d_gene: TRBD1; abundance: -; j_gene: TRBJ1-2; v_gene: TRBV5-8; CDR3nt: TGTGCCAGCAGCGATTATAGGACAGGGGGGTGGCTACGCTATGGCTACACCTTC; CDR3aa: CASSDYRTGGWLRYGYTF
d_gene: TRBD2; abundance: -; j_gene: TRBJ2-3; v_gene: TRBV9; CDR3nt: TGTGCCAGCAGTCTAGCGGGGGTAGATACGCAGTATTTT; CDR3aa: CASSLAGVDTQYF
d_gene: TRBD1; abundance: -; j_gene: TRBJ1-4; v_gene: TRBV7-8; CDR3nt: TGTGCCAGCAGCCGGGACAGTGAGGCAACTAATGAAAAACTGTTTTTT; CDR3aa: CASSRDSEATNEKLFF
d_gene: TRBD2; abundance: -; j_gene: TRBJ2-5; v_gene: TRBV2; CDR3nt: TGTGCCAGCAGCATACTAGCGGGCGGTAAAGAGACCCAGTACTTC; CDR3aa: CASSILAGGKETQYF
d_gene: -; abundance: -; j_gene: TRBJ2-1; v_gene: TRBV21-1; CDR3nt: TGTGCCAGCAGCAGAGCGGGAGGGTTAATGAATGAGCAGTTCTTC; CDR3aa: CASSRAGGLMNEQFF
d_gene: -; abundance: -; j_gene: TRBJ2-3; v_gene: TRBV7-2; CDR3nt: TGTGCCAGCAGCTCCGGCGGAACCAGCACAGATACGCAGTATTTT; CDR3aa: CASSSGGTSTDTQYF
d_gene: TRBD2; abundance: -; j_gene: TRBJ2-5; v_gene: TRBV7-3; CDR3nt: TGTGCCAGCAGCTTAGGACCGACTAGCGACCAAGAGACCCAGTACTTC; CDR3aa: CASSLGPTSDQETQYF
d_gene: -; abundance: -; j_gene: TRBJ1-2; v_gene: TRBV5-5; CDR3nt: TGTGCCAGCAGCTTGAGTTTGGGGACGTCCGGGGGTAACTATGGCTACACCTTC; CDR3aa: CASSLSLGTSGGNYGYTF
d_gene: -; abundance: -; j_gene: TRBJ1-6; v_gene: TRBV11-2; CDR3nt: TGTGCCAGCAGCTTTACCGGGGCCCTCCACTTT; CDR3aa: CASSFTGALHF